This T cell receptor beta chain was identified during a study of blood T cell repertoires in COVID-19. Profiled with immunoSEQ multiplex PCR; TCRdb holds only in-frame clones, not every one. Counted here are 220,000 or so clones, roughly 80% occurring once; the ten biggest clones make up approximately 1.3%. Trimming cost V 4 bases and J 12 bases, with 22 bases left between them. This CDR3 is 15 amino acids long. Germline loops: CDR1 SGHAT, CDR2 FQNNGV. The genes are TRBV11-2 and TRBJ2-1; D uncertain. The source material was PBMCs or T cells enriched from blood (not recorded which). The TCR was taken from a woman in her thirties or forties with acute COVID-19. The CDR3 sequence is CASSSGRMTGSGQFF. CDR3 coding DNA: TGTGCCAGCAGCTCTGGCAGGATGACCGGCAGTGGGCAGTTCTTC.